What follows are 32 T cell receptor beta chains derived from one specimen sequenced in a study of Graves' ophthalmopathy and Graves' hyperthyroidism. RNA served as the template for amplifying TCR beta CDR3 regions. Amplification began with first-round RT-PCR using HTBI primers, then second-round multiplex PCR was performed. TCRdb reanalysed the multiplex PCR reads using MiXCR and keeps one entry per CDR3 protein. Seen here are a few hundred thousand distinct CDR3 sequences, 15% to 19% observed once, and the top ten hold 5.5% to 8%. The specimen sequenced was peripheral blood. These receptors originate from a woman aged 18-30 years with stable Graves' hyperthyroidism.

To note about this clonotype: The junction shows a germline mismatch at one end, possibly a read error. The chain has TRBV5-1 and TRBJ2-4; D is undetermined. CDR3 length: 19 amino acids. Germline V CDR1 and CDR2: SGHRS, YFSETQ. For the CDR3, the DNA is TGCGCCAGCAGCTTGGCCCCACAACCTCGGATTCCCCCCGAAAACATTAAGTACTTC. Translated: CASSLAPQPRIPPENIKYF.

This clonotype was recorded at least ten times. The rearrangement uses TRBV29-1 and TRBJ1-2; 7 nucleotides agree with TRBD1. Germline V gene data show CDR1 as SQVTM and CDR2 as ANQGSEA. This CDR3 spans 12 amino acids. V was clipped by 6 bases and J by 4 bases; unmatched bases: 5. CDR3: CSVADRFYGYTF. The DNA for the CDR3 is TGCAGCGTCGCGGACAGGTTCTATGGCTACACCTTC. Using reference TRBV29-1 and TRBJ1-2 for the parts outside the CDR3, the full variable domain is SAVISQKPSRDICQRGTSLTIQCQVDSQVTMMFWYRQQPGQSLTLIATANQGSEATYESGFVIDKFPISRPNLTFSTLTVSNMSPEDSSIYLCSVADRFYGYTFGSGTRLTVV.

In this sample, this clonotype turned up many times. This chain connects TRBV6-2 or TRBV6-3 to TRBJ1-1; D might be TRBD1 (6 bases). This CDR3 contains 15 residues. Trimming pared 5 bases from V and 1 base from J, leaving 14 bases between. CDR1 and CDR2 from the germline V gene are MNHEY and SVGEGT. CDR3 protein: CASSHPRGGNTEAFF. The CDR3 DNA is TGTGCCAGCAGTCACCCCCGAGGGGGGAACACTGAAGCTTTCTTT.

The gene calls are TRBV15 and TRBJ1-2, with D unclear. V lost 0 bases and J 1 base, leaving 9 bases between the germline ends. CDR1 is LNHNV, CDR2 YYDKDF, per germline (reference sequence). The CDR3 contains 15 residues. DNA for the CDR3: TGTGCCACCAGCAGAGATCAGACACGTAACTATGGCTACACCTTC. Translating gives CATSRDQTRNYGYTF.

The chain couples TRBV5-1 to TRBJ2-7; 9 positions agree with TRBD1. Germline values: CDR1 SGHRS, CDR2 YFSETQ. Trimming removed 2 bases from V and 1 base from J; junction bases left unmatched: 4. The CDR3 sequence is 15 residues long. The CDR3 loop reads CASSFLQGASYEQYF. DNA for the CDR3: TGCGCCAGCAGCTTTCTACAGGGGGCTTCCTACGAGCAGTACTTC.

The table lists this clonotype with many counts. The chain uses TRBV20-1 and TRBJ2-7; 8 nucleotides line up with TRBD1. The CDR3 is made up of 14 amino acids. CDR1 is DFQATT, CDR2 SNEGSKA, per germline (reference sequence). V gave up 5 bases and J gave up 3 bases; unmatched junction bases: 9. The CDR3 nucleotides read TGCAGTGCTCGAGCGGACAGGGAAAACTACGAGCAGTACTTC. It encodes CSARADRENYEQYF.

This clonotype was counted many times. The chain recombines TRBV6-5 with TRBJ1-2; TRBD1 agrees at 8 bases. V dropped 2 bases and J dropped 8; count of bases not matched to a gene: 13. The V gene's germline CDR1 is MNHEY and CDR2 SVGAGI. The length of the CDR3 is 16 residues. As DNA, the CDR3 is TGTGCCAGCAGTTACGCCCTCCGGACAGGGACCCGCGGCTACACCTTC. This encodes CASSYALRTGTRGYTF.

J is TRBJ1-2 and V is TRBV12-3 or TRBV12-4; 8 nucleotides line up with TRBD1. The CDR3 loop spans 13 amino acids. The V and J ends lost 6 bases and 11 bases, in that order; junction bases with no gene match: 11. The CDR3 DNA sequence: TGTGCCAGCAGCTGGATACAGGGGGAGGGTTACACCTTC. Translating gives CASSWIQGEGYTF.

Many counts were recorded for this clonotype. The CDR3 here is CASRSTGGHEQYF. The CDR3 nucleotides read TGTGCCAGCAGATCGACAGGGGGCCACGAGCAGTACTTC. V gene TRBV11-3 combines with J gene TRBJ2-7; 10 bases align to TRBD1. J lost 5 bases, V lost 6 bases, and 4 bases had no gene match. The CDR3 length is 13 residues. The V gene's germline CDR1 is SGHNT and CDR2 YENEEA.

This clonotype was seen more than once but under ten times. This chain links TRBV19 with TRBJ1-2; a possible D gene is TRBD1 (6 bases). Germline V gene data show CDR1 as LNHDA and CDR2 as SQIVND (reference sequence). V was pared by 5 bases and J by 4 bases, with 17 bases between. The CDR3 runs 15 residues. The CDR3 sequence is CASSEGGSQIYGYTF. The CDR3 nucleotides are TGTGCCAGTAGTGAGGGGGGTAGTCAGATCTATGGCTACACCTTC.

This clonotype appeared many times. This rearrangement joins TRBV7-2 to TRBJ2-7; no clear D. The germline V gene has CDR1 SGHTA and CDR2 FQGNSA. Trimming took off 6 bases at V and 5 bases at J, with 8 bases between the two ends. The CDR3 loop spans 11 amino acids. Here the CDR3 DNA reads TGTGCCAGCAGAGTCTCACACGAGCAGTACTTC. It specifies CASRVSHEQYF.

This clonotype was counted many times. The CDR3 reads CASSLSVYGYTF. The CDR3 region has the DNA TGTGCCAGCAGCTTGTCTGTCTATGGCTACACCTTC. This chain connects TRBV5-5 to TRBJ1-2; D remains unclear. The CDR3 is made up of 12 amino acids. V dropped 1 base and J dropped 4 bases, with 5 bases sitting between them. Looked up from germline, CDR1 is SGHKS and CDR2 is YYEKEE (reference sequence).

This chain joins TRBV18 and TRBJ1-6; weak D call: TRBD1 (5 bases). The CDR3 spans 15 residues. The V and J ends lost 6 bases and 5 bases respectively, with 14 bases between them. Per the germline V gene, CDR1 is KGHSH and CDR2 is LQKENI. Here the CDR3 DNA reads TGTGCCAGCTCGCAATCCGGGGCAAATAATTCACCCCTCCACTTT. It encodes CASSQSGANNSPLHF.

This clonotype has a handful of counts. The chain has TRBV7-9 and TRBJ2-7; 10 nucleotides match TRBD2. The CDR3 length is 15 residues. Germline trimming cut 6 bases from V and 3 bases from J; bases unmatched to any gene: 8. Germline CDR1 and CDR2: SEHNR and FQNEAQ (reference sequence). In nucleotides, the CDR3 is TGTGCCAGCAGTCTGACTAGCGGGCCGATCTACGAGCAGTACTTC. Translated, it gives CASSLTSGPIYEQYF. The full variable domain, in which reference TRBV7-9 and TRBJ2-7 provide the parts outside the CDR3, is DTGVSQNPRHKITKRGQNVTFRCDPISEHNRLYWYRQTLGQGPEFLTYFQNEAQLEKSRLLSDRFSAERPKGSFSTLEIQRTEQGDSAMYLCASSLTSGPIYEQYFGPGTRLTVT.

This clonotype was seen ten or more times. The CDR3 region is CASSSRGEGYGYTF. Written as DNA, the CDR3 is TGTGCCAGCAGCTCCAGGGGAGAAGGATATGGCTACACCTTC. This chain connects TRBV7-2 to TRBJ1-2, with a weak D call TRBD1 (6 bases). The CDR3 is 14 amino acids. The V gene lost 4 bases and the J gene lost 5 bases, with 14 bases spanning the gap. Germline assignment: CDR1 SGHTA and CDR2 FQGNSA.

Many counts were recorded for this clonotype. The chain has TRBV6-5 and TRBJ2-2; D may be TRBD2 (6 bases). The CDR3 spans 15 residues. CDR1 is MNHEY, CDR2 SVGAGI, per germline. V lost 2 bases and J 1 base, leaving 8 bases between the germline ends. The CDR3 loop reads CASSYQGLNTGELFF. CDR3 nucleotides: TGTGCCAGCAGTTACCAGGGACTGAACACCGGGGAGCTGTTTTTT.

This chain joins TRBV7-8 and TRBJ2-7; D could derive from TRBD1 or TRBD2 (5 bases each). V shed 4 bases and J shed 0 bases, with 13 bases lying between them. This CDR3 contains 15 residues. The germline V gene encodes CDR1 SGHVS and CDR2 FQNEAQ. The CDR3 DNA reads as TGTGCCAGCAGCTCATATCCCGGGACCTCCTACGAGCAGTACTTC. This gives the protein CASSSYPGTSYEQYF.

At least ten counts were recorded for this clonotype. This sequence joins TRBV6-2 or TRBV6-3 and TRBJ1-5, with D possibly being TRBD1 (6 bases). The germline V gene encodes CDR1 MNHEY and CDR2 SVGEGT. Trimming cost V 0 bases and J 2 bases, with 14 bases left between them. The CDR3 totals 17 residues. CDR3 DNA: TGTGCCAGCAGTTACTCGAAACAGGGAGACGGCAATCAGCCCCAGCATTTT. The encoded protein is CASSYSKQGDGNQPQHF.

In this sample, this clonotype turned up many times. The gene calls are TRBV6-1 and TRBJ1-1; 8 positions agree with TRBD1. Unmatched junction bases numbered 7, after V lost 2 bases and J lost 5 bases. The CDR3 loop spans 15 amino acids. The germline CDR1 and CDR2 sequences are MNHNS and SASEGT. The CDR3 is CASSEPRGRRTEAFF. CDR3 coding DNA: TGTGCCAGCAGTGAACCCAGGGGGCGGAGAACTGAAGCTTTCTTT.

V and J are TRBV11-3 and TRBJ2-5; 9 nucleotides align to TRBD1. The V and J ends lost 5 bases and 5 bases, in that order; junction bases with no gene match: 9. Germline loops: CDR1 SGHNT, CDR2 YENEEA. CDR3 length: 15 amino acids. CDR3 loop: CASSVITGGAETQYF. In DNA, the CDR3 is TGTGCCAGCAGCGTAATTACAGGGGGCGCGGAGACCCAGTACTTC.

This clonotype came up many times. V gene TRBV20-1 combines with J gene TRBJ2-7; 8 bases agree with TRBD2. CDR1 is DFQATT and CDR2 is SNEGSKA in the germline V gene (reference sequence). The length of the CDR3 is 16 residues. J lost 6 bases, V lost 1 base, and 14 bases had no gene match. Written as DNA, the CDR3 is TGCAGTGCTAGAGTCGGAGAGCGGGGGCACGGTGGCGAGCAGTACTTC. Amino acid sequence: CSARVGERGHGGEQYF.

This clonotype appeared many times. The chain recombines TRBV12-3 or TRBV12-4 with TRBJ1-2, with D hard to call. V was trimmed by 4 bases and J by 3 bases, leaving 9 bases between them. CDR3 length: 13 amino acids. The CDR3 coding sequence is TGTGCCAGCAGTTCCTACCAGTACTATGGCTACACCTTC. Translating it yields CASSSYQYYGYTF.

This clonotype was counted between two and nine times. The chain recombines TRBV19 with TRBJ2-5; 13 bases match TRBD2. V lost 5 bases, J lost 1 base, and 4 bases stayed unmatched. Germline CDR1 LNHDA, CDR2 SQIVND (reference sequence). The CDR3 spans 16 residues. In DNA, the CDR3 is TGTGCCAGTAGTGCGACTAGCGGGGGGCCCCAAGAGACCCAGTACTTC. Encoded protein: CASSATSGGPQETQYF.

The sample holds many counts of this clonotype. The chain combines TRBV7-2 with TRBJ2-7; TRBD1 aligns across 7 bases. The junction had 3 bases not matched to a gene; V was cut back by 5 bases and J by 5 bases. CDR3 length equals 12 residues. The germline gives CDR1 SGHTA, CDR2 FQGNSA. CDR3 sequence reads: CASSHDRDEQYF. The CDR3 bases are TGTGCCAGCAGCCACGACAGGGACGAGCAGTACTTC. Complete variable domain (other parts from reference TRBV7-2 and TRBJ2-7): GAGVSQSPSNKVTEKGKDVELRCDPISGHTALYWYRQSLGQGLEFLIYFQGNSAPDKSGLPSDRFSAERTGGSVSTLTIQRTQQEDSAVYLCASSHDRDEQYFGPGTRLTVT.

This clonotype showed up just once. This chain connects TRBV7-3 to TRBJ2-2; TRBD2 matches 8 bases. From germline, CDR1 is SGHTA and CDR2 FQGTGA. This CDR3 has 14 amino acids. J was trimmed by 2 bases and V by 9 bases; bases with no gene match: 5. In DNA form, the CDR3 reads TGTGCCAGTCAAGCGGGGGCCAACACCGGGGAGCTGTTTTTT. This encodes CASQAGANTGELFF.

The V and J genes are TRBV14 and TRBJ1-1; D is ambiguous. The V end was cut by 4 bases, the J end by 1 base, with 16 bases between. Per the germline V gene, CDR1 is SGHDN and CDR2 is FVKESK. This CDR3 has 16 residues. The CDR3 DNA reads as TGTGCCAGCAGCCGGTCTGAATGGTGGGGGAACACTGAAGCTTTCTTT. Protein sequence: CASSRSEWWGNTEAFF.

This clonotype was detected a few times. The chain couples TRBV5-1 to TRBJ1-2; 7 bases are shared with TRBD1. This CDR3 comprises 15 residues. The V and J ends lost 3 bases and 2 bases, in that order; junction bases with no gene match: 7. The V gene's germline CDR1 is SGHRS and CDR2 YFSETQ. This CDR3 reads CASSSVGQPNYGYTF. CDR3 sequence (DNA): TGCGCCAGCAGCTCGGTGGGACAGCCAAACTATGGCTACACCTTC.

This clonotype has ten or more counts. The chain recombines TRBV12-3 or TRBV12-4 with TRBJ1-3; D is possibly TRBD1 (6 bases). The CDR3 has 14 residues. The V gene lost 3 bases and the J gene lost 3 bases, with 9 bases spanning the gap. CDR3 sequence reads: CASSFGGHGNTIYF. In DNA, the CDR3 is TGTGCCAGCAGTTTTGGGGGGCATGGAAACACCATATATTTT.

This clonotype was recorded at least ten times. This chain joins TRBV20-1 and TRBJ2-7, with D unclear. Trimming shortened V by 1 base and J by 0 bases, and 13 bases separated the two germline ends. Germline lookup yields CDR1 DFQATT and CDR2 SNEGSKA (reference sequence). The CDR3 spans 15 residues. CDR3 amino acids: CSARVLSPASYEQYF. The CDR3 DNA follows: TGCAGTGCTAGAGTTCTATCCCCAGCCTCCTACGAGCAGTACTTC.

At least ten counts were recorded for this clonotype. J is TRBJ2-2 and V is TRBV25-1, with 13 bases that match TRBD2. Germline V gene data show CDR1 as MGHDK and CDR2 as SYGVNS. Trimming took 6 bases from V and 1 from J; bases not matched to a gene: 2. CDR3 length equals 16 residues. CDR3 DNA: TGTGCCAGCAGCGGACTAGCGGGGGAGAACACCGGGGAGCTGTTTTTT. Amino acids: CASSGLAGENTGELFF.

This clonotype was found many times. V is TRBV12-3 or TRBV12-4 and J is TRBJ2-5; no reliable D call. The CDR3 covers 12 residues. Trimming shortened V by 5 bases and J by 5 bases, and 9 bases separated the two germline ends. The CDR3 DNA reads as TGTGCCAGCAGTCTTTACGACGAGACCCAGTACTTC. Its protein is CASSLYDETQYF.

This clonotype was picked up many times. The gene calls are TRBV12-5 and TRBJ1-1, with unresolved D. Germline loops: CDR1 LGHNT, CDR2 FRNRAP. V gave up 4 bases and J gave up 5 bases, with 11 bases separating them. The CDR3 spans 13 residues. CDR3 protein: CASGSFPGTEAFF. CDR3 bases: TGTGCTAGTGGTTCATTTCCTGGGACTGAAGCTTTCTTT.